Shown below are 30 T cell receptor beta chains from a single sample sequenced in a study of shared clonotypes between healthy human individuals. Clones were read by immunoSEQ multiplex PCR, and TCRdb kept only the in-frame ones, dropping some. The repertoire holds roughly 2.5 million clones, with more than 80% as singletons. Specimen: naive CD4+ T cells sorted from blood. Subset reported: CD45RA+ positively selected. All receptors come from a man aged 18 to 29 in good health.

This rearrangement joins TRBV6-5 to TRBJ1-1; D not certain. Germline lookup yields CDR1 MNHEY and CDR2 SVGAGI. The CDR3 sequence is 15 residues long. Trimming cost V 2 bases and J 4 bases, with 14 bases left between them. The CDR3 region is CASSYGSRVATEAFF. CDR3 nucleotides: TGTGCCAGCAGTTACGGGAGCCGGGTGGCCACTGAAGCTTTCTTT.

This sequence joins TRBV4-1 and TRBJ2-7, with D possibly being TRBD1 or TRBD2 (5 bases each). V was cut by 0 bases and J by 7 bases, with 19 bases left in between. Germline CDR1 and CDR2: MGHRA and YSYEKL. The CDR3 is 16 residues long. The CDR3 is CASSQDGSWGSWEQYF. The CDR3 DNA follows: TGCGCCAGCAGCCAAGATGGGAGTTGGGGGAGTTGGGAGCAGTACTTC.

This sequence joins TRBV10-3 and TRBJ2-2; TRBD2 agrees at 12 bases. Trimming cost V 5 bases and J 3 bases; bases outside gene matches: 4. This CDR3 has 16 amino acids. Germline CDR1 is ENHRY and CDR2 is SYGVKD. The CDR3 sequence is CAISQLAGGYTGELFF. The CDR3 DNA sequence: TGTGCCATCAGTCAACTAGCGGGAGGTTACACCGGGGAGCTGTTTTTT.

This sequence joins TRBV30 and TRBJ1-4, with D unresolved. This CDR3 comprises 13 residues. V was pared by 6 bases and J by 4 bases, with 12 bases between. Germline V gene data show CDR1 as GTSNPN and CDR2 as SVGIG (reference sequence). The CDR3 here is CACQGRGNEKLFF. CDR3 nucleotides: TGTGCCTGCCAAGGGCGGGGTAATGAAAAACTGTTTTTT.

The J gene is TRBJ2-7, the V gene TRBV9; D gene uncertain. V was clipped by 0 bases and J by 2 bases, with 9 bases between them. Germline V gene lookup returns CDR1 SGDLS and CDR2 YYNGEE. CDR3 length: 14 amino acids. CDR3: CASSVEVGTYEQYF. CDR3 bases: TGTGCCAGCAGCGTAGAGGTGGGAACCTACGAGCAGTACTTC.

The chain links TRBV11-2 to TRBJ2-1; no clear D. This CDR3 region has 15 residues. From germline, CDR1 is SGHAT and CDR2 FQNNGV. The ends were cut back, 0 bases at V and 8 bases at J, with 14 bases in the middle. CDR3: CASSLDGVPGDEQFF. The CDR3 DNA reads TGTGCCAGCAGCTTAGATGGAGTACCTGGGGATGAGCAGTTCTTC. Full variable domain (missing parts from reference TRBV11-2 and TRBJ2-1): EAGVAQSPRYKIIEKRQSVAFWCNPISGHATLYWYQQILGQGPKLLIQFQNNGVVDDSQLPKDRFSAERLKGVDSTLKIQPAKLEDSAVYLCASSLDGVPGDEQFFGPGTRLTVL.

This chain links TRBV6-1 with TRBJ1-5; no reliable D call. This CDR3 is built from 15 residues. The ends were cut back, 1 base at V and 4 bases at J, with 11 bases in the middle. In germline, CDR1 is MNHNS, CDR2 SASEGT. The CDR3 sequence is CASSEEGQLNQPQHF. As DNA, the CDR3 is TGTGCCAGCAGTGAAGAAGGGCAGCTAAATCAGCCCCAGCATTTT.

The V gene is TRBV4-3, the J gene TRBJ2-1; D is unresolved. V was cut by 5 bases and J by 3 bases, with 20 bases left in between. The CDR3 length is 17 residues. The germline gives CDR1 LGHNA, CDR2 YSLEER. CDR3 region: CASSSDGYYPDYNEQFF. CDR3 nucleotide sequence: TGCGCCAGCAGCTCGGATGGGTACTACCCAGACTACAATGAGCAGTTCTTC.

This chain connects TRBV5-1 to TRBJ1-1; D possibly corresponds to TRBD1 (5 bases). Germline values: CDR1 SGHRS, CDR2 YFSETQ. The CDR3 totals 15 residues. V lost 3 bases and J lost 3, with 15 bases in between. CDR3 amino acids: CASSSLQTGDTEAFF. CDR3 sequence (DNA): TGCGCCAGCAGCTCTCTACAGACGGGGGACACTGAAGCTTTCTTT. Full variable domain (rest looked up from reference TRBV5-1 and TRBJ1-1): KAGVTQTPRYLIKTRGQQVTLSCSPISGHRSVSWYQQTPGQGLQFLFEYFSETQRNKGNFPGRFSGRQFSNSRSEMNVSTLELGDSALYLCASSSLQTGDTEAFFGQGTRLTVV.

This clone was seen a handful of times. The gene calls are TRBV11-2 and TRBJ1-3; unclear D gene. Deletions cut 2 bases from V and 8 bases from J, with 4 bases between. This CDR3 is built from 11 residues. Germline loops: CDR1 SGHAT, CDR2 FQNNGV. CDR3 nucleotides: TGTGCCAGCAGCTTAAAAGACACCATATATTTT. This sequence encodes CASSLKDTIYF. The whole variable domain, filled in from reference TRBV11-2 and TRBJ1-3, reads EAGVAQSPRYKIIEKRQSVAFWCNPISGHATLYWYQQILGQGPKLLIQFQNNGVVDDSQLPKDRFSAERLKGVDSTLKIQPAKLEDSAVYLCASSLKDTIYFGEGSWLTVV.

This rearrangement joins TRBV6-1 to TRBJ1-4, with a possible D match to TRBD1 (5 bases). The V and J ends lost 5 bases and 8 bases respectively, with 12 bases between them. CDR1 is MNHNS, CDR2 SASEGT, per germline. There are 13 residues in the CDR3. Here the CDR3 reads CASSSGRSEKLFF. DNA of the CDR3: TGTGCCAGCAGTTCGGGACGTTCGGAAAAACTGTTTTTT.

This chain connects TRBV10-3 to TRBJ1-5; D may be TRBD1 (6 bases). The CDR3 runs 14 residues. Germline CDR1 and CDR2: ENHRY and SYGVKD. The ends were cut back, 10 bases at V and 1 base at J, with 14 bases in the middle. This CDR3 reads CATSTDRSNQPQHF. In nucleotides, the CDR3 is TGTGCCACCAGCACGGACAGAAGCAATCAGCCCCAGCATTTT.

V is TRBV15 and J is TRBJ2-7, with D uncertain. Germline-derived CDR1 and CDR2 are LNHNV and YYDKDF (reference sequence). With 0 bases removed from V and 5 bases from J, the gap between germline ends came to 8 bases. This CDR3 is built from 13 residues. The CDR3 spells CATSRDEWDEQYF. DNA for the CDR3: TGTGCCACCAGCAGAGATGAGTGGGACGAGCAGTACTTC.

V and J are TRBV6-5 and TRBJ2-3; 7 bases are shared with TRBD1. The length of the CDR3 is 15 residues. Germline V gives CDR1 MNHEY, CDR2 SVGAGI. The V and J ends lost 6 bases and 0 bases, in that order; junction bases with no gene match: 6. CDR3: CASREQGTSTDTQYF. CDR3 DNA sequence: TGTGCCAGCAGAGAACAGGGGACCAGCACAGATACGCAGTATTTT.

The chain couples TRBV27 to TRBJ2-1, with 12 positions matching TRBD2. Germline V gene sequence: CDR1 MNHEY, CDR2 SMNVEV (reference sequence). There are 19 residues in the CDR3. Germline trimming cut 5 bases from V and 2 bases from J; bases unmatched to any gene: 13. This CDR3 reads CASSPLPSGGVGAYNEQFF. CDR3 coding DNA: TGTGCCAGCAGTCCCCTCCCTAGCGGGGGGGTGGGTGCCTACAATGAGCAGTTCTTC.

This chain connects TRBV7-3 to TRBJ2-7; 7 nucleotides match TRBD2. The CDR3 has 13 residues. Germline loops: CDR1 SGHTA, CDR2 FQGTGA. V lost 3 bases, J lost 6 bases, and 5 bases stayed unmatched. The DNA of the CDR3 is TGTGCCAGCAGCTTGTCGGGGGGTCGCGAGCAGTACTTC. It codes for CASSLSGGREQYF.

The chain is built from TRBV5-4 and TRBJ2-2; 14 bases align to TRBD2. The V gene's germline CDR1 is SGHNT and CDR2 YYREEE (reference sequence). CDR3 length equals 15 residues. The V and J ends lost 4 bases and 7 bases, in that order; junction bases with no gene match: 3. CDR3 in DNA: TGTGCCAGCAGCCCGACTAGCGGGAGGGTCGGGGAGCTGTTTTTT. Residues: CASSPTSGRVGELFF.

The rearrangement joins TRBV7-2 to TRBJ2-2; D may be TRBD2 (5 bases). The V end lost 8 bases, the J end lost 0 bases, and 13 bases lay between the germline ends. The CDR3 runs 15 residues. Germline V gene sequence: CDR1 SGHTA, CDR2 FQGNSA. The CDR3 region is CASLWAGTNTGELFF. The DNA for the CDR3 is TGTGCCAGCCTCTGGGCGGGCACGAACACCGGGGAGCTGTTTTTT.

The chain uses TRBV4-1 and TRBJ2-4; D might be TRBD1 or TRBD2, each matching 5 bases. The CDR3 runs to 16 residues. With 0 bases removed from V and 3 bases from J, the gap between germline ends came to 12 bases. Germline loops: CDR1 MGHRA, CDR2 YSYEKL. The CDR3 here is CASSQERGVDKNIQYF. The CDR3 DNA reads as TGCGCCAGCAGCCAAGAAAGAGGGGTTGACAAAAACATTCAGTACTTC.

The chain has TRBV5-4 and TRBJ2-7, with D possibly being TRBD1 (6 bases). The V end lost 5 bases, the J end lost 0 bases, and 15 bases lay between the germline ends. This CDR3 is built from 15 residues. Germline CDR1 is SGHNT and CDR2 is YYREEE (reference sequence). The CDR3 sequence is CASSSGVISSYEQYF. CDR3 in DNA: TGTGCCAGCAGTTCAGGGGTAATTAGCTCCTACGAGCAGTACTTC.

The chain is built from TRBV5-6 and TRBJ1-2; D possibly corresponds to TRBD1 (5 bases). Per the germline V gene, CDR1 is SGHDT and CDR2 is YYEEEE. V was cut by 4 bases and J by 7 bases, with 20 bases left in between. CDR3 length equals 15 residues. DNA of the CDR3: TGTGCCAGCAGCCTACAGTGGACAAGCCTTAGTGGCTACACCTTC. Translated, it gives CASSLQWTSLSGYTF.

The gene calls are TRBV5-1 and TRBJ2-7; 12 bases map to TRBD1. CDR1 is SGHRS and CDR2 is YFSETQ in the germline V gene. V lost 8 bases to trimming and J lost 4 bases; unmatched junction nucleotides: 7. The CDR3 is 14 residues long. This CDR3 reads CASKPGQGAYEQYF. DNA for the CDR3: TGCGCCAGTAAACCGGGACAGGGGGCATACGAGCAGTACTTC.

The chain couples TRBV5-1 to TRBJ2-6; 9 bases align to TRBD1. V shed 4 bases and J 2 bases; nucleotides not matched to a gene: 16. The CDR3 has 20 amino acids. Germline V lookup: CDR1 SGHRS, CDR2 YFSETQ. In DNA, the CDR3 is TGCGCCAGCAGCCTCCAACCGTCGACAGGGGGACTCACTGGGGCCAACGTCCTGACTTTC. Amino acid sequence: CASSLQPSTGGLTGANVLTF.

This clone has just one count. V and J are TRBV6-4 and TRBJ1-1, with D perhaps TRBD1 (6 bases). Germline V gene data show CDR1 as MRHNA and CDR2 as SNTAGT. The CDR3 is 13 amino acids. Trimming removed 5 bases from V and 2 bases from J, with 9 bases in between. CDR3 residues: CASSRQVNTEAFF. The CDR3 nucleotides are TGTGCCAGCAGTAGACAGGTAAACACTGAAGCTTTCTTT.

Comment on this clone: Other DNA sequences from this sample encode an identical CDR3 as well. The genes are TRBV5-1 and TRBJ2-7; D unresolved. Germline CDR1 and CDR2: SGHRS and YFSETQ. CDR3 size: 11 residues. V was cut by 0 bases and J by 5 bases, with 3 bases left in between. CDR3 region: CASSLAHEQYF. CDR3 nucleotide sequence: TGCGCCAGCAGCTTGGCCCACGAGCAGTACTTC.

The chain carries TRBV12-1 and TRBJ2-1; the table assigns TRBD2, which was not confirmed against the DNA. TRBV12-1 is a documented pseudogene. There are 16 residues in the CDR3. The CDR3 loop reads CASSVVRPSGIGEQFF. CDR3 DNA: TGTGCCAGCAGCGTCGTGCGGCCTAGCGGGATCGGTGAGCAGTTCTTC.

This chain uses TRBV30 with TRBJ1-2; a possible D gene is TRBD1 (5 bases). Germline assignment: CDR1 GTSNPN and CDR2 SVGIG (reference sequence). This CDR3 is built from 13 residues. V dropped 2 bases and J dropped 8 bases, with 15 bases sitting between them. The CDR3 sequence is CAWSPGIGGGYTF. Written as DNA, the CDR3 is TGTGCCTGGAGTCCGGGGATTGGGGGAGGCTACACCTTC.

V usage is TRBV27 and J usage is TRBJ2-7, with D tentatively TRBD1 (6 bases). V was trimmed by 1 base and J by 2 bases, leaving 12 bases between them. This CDR3 spans 15 amino acids. Germline lookup yields CDR1 MNHEY and CDR2 SMNVEV (reference sequence). The CDR3 DNA reads as TGTGCCAGCAGTTTATGGGGCAGGGGCACCTACGAGCAGTACTTC. As protein: CASSLWGRGTYEQYF.

With regard to this clone: Additional DNA sequences in this sample encode the identical CDR3. The rearrangement uses TRBV19 and TRBJ2-2, with 11 bases aligning to TRBD2. The CDR3 runs to 15 residues. The ends lost 3 bases at V and 6 bases at J; junction bases unmatched: 3. CDR1 and CDR2 from the germline V gene are LNHDA and SQIVND (reference sequence). Written as DNA, the CDR3 is TGTGCCAGTAGTATTAGTAGCGGGAGGGCCGGGGAGCTGTTTTTT. Its translation: CASSISSGRAGELFF.

The gene calls are TRBV18 and TRBJ1-1; no definite D call. Germline V gene data show CDR1 as KGHSH and CDR2 as LQKENI. This CDR3 has 14 amino acids. Trimming left V 1 base short and J 8 bases short, with 14 bases between. Here the CDR3 reads CASSPLSDMLEAFF. CDR3 in DNA: TGTGCCAGCTCACCACTGTCAGACATGTTGGAAGCTTTCTTT.